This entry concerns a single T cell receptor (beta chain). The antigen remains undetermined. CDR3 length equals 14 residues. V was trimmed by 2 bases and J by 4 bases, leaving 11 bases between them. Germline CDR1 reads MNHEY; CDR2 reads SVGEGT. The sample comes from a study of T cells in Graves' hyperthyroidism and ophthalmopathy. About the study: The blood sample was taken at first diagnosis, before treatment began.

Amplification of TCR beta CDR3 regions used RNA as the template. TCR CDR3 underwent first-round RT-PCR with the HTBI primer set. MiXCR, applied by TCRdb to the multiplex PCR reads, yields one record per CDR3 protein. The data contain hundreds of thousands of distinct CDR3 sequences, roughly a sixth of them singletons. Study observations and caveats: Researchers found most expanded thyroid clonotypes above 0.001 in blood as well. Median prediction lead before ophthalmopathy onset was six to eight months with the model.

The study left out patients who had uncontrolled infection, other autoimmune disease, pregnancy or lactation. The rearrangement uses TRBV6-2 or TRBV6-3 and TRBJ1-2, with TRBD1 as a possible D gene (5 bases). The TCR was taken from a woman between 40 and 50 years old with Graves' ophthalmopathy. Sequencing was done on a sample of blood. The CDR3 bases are TGTGCCAGCAGTTACGGGGGGTCAAGCTATGGCTACACCTTC. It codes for CASSYGGSSYGYTF.